This T cell receptor beta chain was sequenced in a study of monozygotic twins with inflammatory bowel disease. Blood samples of approximately 2.3 ml were drawn from every donor. Isolation of total RNA was performed on whole blood, with no prior T cell sorting. With the 5' RACE reads reprocessed, TCRdb shows one record per CDR3 protein and no DNA. With about 210,000 distinct CDR3 sequences in the sample, the ten largest clones hold around 1.5%. This CDR3 has 13 residues. Germline CDR1 is DFQATT and CDR2 is SNEGSKA (reference sequence). A note on this clonotype: As yet, its antigen is unknown.

General study findings and limits: Researchers were unable to tell different T cell subtypes apart. Immunosuppressive treatment differences may have increased patient repertoire variability.

V and J are TRBV20-1 and TRBJ2-3; TCRdb gives TRBD2 as the D gene, but with no DNA this cannot be confirmed. The receptor's source is a human donor with ulcerative colitis or Crohn's disease, or a healthy co-twin of an affected twin (not recorded which). Sequenced sample: blood. CDR3 region: CSARSGGTYAQYF.